This passage covers 5 T cell receptor beta chains from one sample sequenced in a study of CD4+ T cells in melanoma. Generated by immunoSEQ multiplex PCR, the TCRdb table keeps only in-frame clones and is missing some. The sample carries more than 110,000 clones, 92% recorded once. Source of these receptors: a human donor with melanoma.

J is TRBJ1-1 and V is TRBV18; D perhaps matches TRBD1 (5 bases). Germline CDR1 is KGHSH and CDR2 is LQKENI. Trimming pared 3 bases from V and 8 bases from J, leaving 16 bases between. This CDR3 comprises 14 residues. The CDR3 reads CASSPFQGSAEAFF. CDR3 DNA sequence: TGTGCCAGCTCACCCTTCCAGGGATCCGCCGAAGCTTTCTTT.

This clone came up a few times. In the same sample, other DNA sequences code for this CDR3. CDR3 nucleotide sequence: TGTGCCAGCAGGCGACAGGGAGGAGAGACCCAGTACTTC. This encodes CASRRQGGETQYF. The V call is TRBV6-1, the J call TRBJ2-5; perhaps TRBD1 as D (7 bases). Germline CDR1 is MNHNS and CDR2 is SASEGT. This CDR3 contains 13 residues. Trimming left V 6 bases short and J 4 bases short, with 12 bases between.

CDR3 in DNA: TGTGCCAGCAGCTTATTGGGGGGGGCAGGGCACTATGGCTACACCTTC. This translates into CASSLLGGAGHYGYTF. The rearrangement joins TRBV7-3 to TRBJ1-2; the D gene is possibly TRBD1 (6 bases). CDR3 length: 16 residues. The ends were cut back, 2 bases at V and 3 bases at J, with 16 bases in the middle. Germline assignment: CDR1 SGHTA and CDR2 FQGTGA.

The CDR3 region has the DNA TGCGCCAGCAGCTTGGCAGGGGATTTCGTTAGTGAGCAGTTCTTC. It specifies CASSLAGDFVSEQFF. This rearrangement joins TRBV5-1 to TRBJ2-1, with a tentative D call TRBD1 (6 bases). The V end was cut by 0 bases, the J end by 9 bases, with 16 bases between. This CDR3 is 15 amino acids long. Germline CDR1 reads SGHRS; CDR2 reads YFSETQ.

The rearrangement joins TRBV29-1 to TRBJ2-3; either TRBD1 or TRBD2 may fit D (6 bases each). Germline CDR1 reads SQVTM; CDR2 reads ANQGSEA. V lost 7 bases and J lost 1, with 18 bases in between. The CDR3 consists of 15 residues. CDR3: CSAGPRGRGTDTQYF. The CDR3 nucleotides are TGCAGCGCCGGACCTCGGGGGCGGGGCACAGATACGCAGTATTTT.